The T cell receptor (beta chain) described here comes from a study of T cell responses to AZD1222 COVID-19 vaccine. Study-level findings and limits: Unmutated variant regions are reportedly targeted by nearly half of spike-specific TCRs. Researchers report vaccine-associated CD4 TCRs spanning spike, with dominance at 160-218 and 743-854.

Trimming at V came to 11 bases and at J to 7 bases, leaving 16 bases not matched to a gene. The CDR3 has 16 amino acids. With regard to this clone: Its antigen remains unidentified.

Only in-frame clones appear in the TCRdb table, and some are missing; sequencing was by immunoSEQ multiplex PCR. The sample includes 90,000 to 140,000 clones, approximately 89% of them seen just once. The chain joins TRBV23-1 to TRBJ2-2; 10 bases line up with TRBD2. TRBV23-1 qualifies as an ORF whose function is uncertain. The clonotype was recovered from an adult who received the AZD1222 COVID-19 vaccine. Sequenced material: peripheral blood, taken 28 days after the second AZD1222 dose. The CDR3 reads CAAPPPSGREVGELFF. The CDR3 coding sequence is TGCGCCGCCCCACCTCCTAGCGGGAGAGAGGTCGGGGAGCTGTTTTTT.